The rows below give T cell receptor beta chains drawn from one sample of a study of blood T cell repertoires in COVID-19. Only in-frame clones appear in the TCRdb table, and some are missing; sequencing was by immunoSEQ multiplex PCR. Here the sample spans around 92,000 clones, nearly 90% being singletons. Specimen: peripheral blood. Receptor source: an elderly woman with active COVID-19. CDR3s include the opening cysteine and the closing phenylalanine or tryptophan. The D gene is left open where the match is weak.

V gene,D gene,J gene,CDR3 protein,CDR3 DNA
TRBV2,.,TRBJ1-1,CASSVTGNTEAFF,TGTGCCAGCAGCGTGACAGGGAACACTGAAGCTTTCTTT
TRBV7-8,TRBD1,TRBJ1-2,CASSLGTGWPTGGYTF,TGTGCCAGCAGCTTAGGGACAGGGTGGCCCACGGGGGGCTACACCTTC
TRBV7-9,.,TRBJ2-7,CASSSSGQGGDYEQYF,TGTGCCAGCAGCTCCAGCGGTCAGGGAGGAGACTACGAGCAGTACTTC
TRBV7-6,.,TRBJ2-7,CASSLVPQASSYEQYF,TGTGCCAGCAGCTTAGTCCCGCAGGCGAGCTCCTACGAGCAGTACTTC
TRBV5-4,.,TRBJ2-5,CASSPGGSQETQYF,TGTGCCAGCAGTCCGGGTGGCAGCCAAGAGACCCAGTACTTC
TRBV5-4,.,TRBJ2-1,CASILRGGHEQFF,TGTGCCAGCATCCTAAGGGGGGGGCATGAGCAGTTCTTC
TRBV2,.,TRBJ1-6,CASSEYTINSPLHF,TGTGCCAGCAGTGAATACACCATTAATTCACCCCTCCACTTT
TRBV5-4,TRBD2,TRBJ2-5,CASSPGGSSGQETQYF,TGTGCCAGCAGCCCCGGGGGGTCTAGCGGGCAAGAGACCCAGTACTTC
TRBV6-2/TRBV6-3,TRBD1,TRBJ1-5,CASSFLQGASNQPQHF,TGTGCCAGCAGTTTCCTTCAGGGGGCAAGCAATCAGCCCCAGCATTTT
TRBV24-1,.,TRBJ2-1,CATSDPRTVNEQFF,TGTGCCACCAGTGATCCGCGGACTGTCAATGAGCAGTTCTTC